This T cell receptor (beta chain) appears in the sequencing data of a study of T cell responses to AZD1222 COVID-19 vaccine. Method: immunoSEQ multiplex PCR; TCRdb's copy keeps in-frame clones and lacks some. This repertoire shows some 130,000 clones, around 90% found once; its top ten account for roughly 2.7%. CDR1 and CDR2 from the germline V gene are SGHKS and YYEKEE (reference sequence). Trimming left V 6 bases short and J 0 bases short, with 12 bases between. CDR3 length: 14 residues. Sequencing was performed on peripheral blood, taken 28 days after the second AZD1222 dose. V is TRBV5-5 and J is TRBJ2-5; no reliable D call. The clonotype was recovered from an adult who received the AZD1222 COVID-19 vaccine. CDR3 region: CASNARWDQETQYF. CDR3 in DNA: TGTGCCAGCAACGCCCGTTGGGACCAAGAGACCCAGTACTTC.